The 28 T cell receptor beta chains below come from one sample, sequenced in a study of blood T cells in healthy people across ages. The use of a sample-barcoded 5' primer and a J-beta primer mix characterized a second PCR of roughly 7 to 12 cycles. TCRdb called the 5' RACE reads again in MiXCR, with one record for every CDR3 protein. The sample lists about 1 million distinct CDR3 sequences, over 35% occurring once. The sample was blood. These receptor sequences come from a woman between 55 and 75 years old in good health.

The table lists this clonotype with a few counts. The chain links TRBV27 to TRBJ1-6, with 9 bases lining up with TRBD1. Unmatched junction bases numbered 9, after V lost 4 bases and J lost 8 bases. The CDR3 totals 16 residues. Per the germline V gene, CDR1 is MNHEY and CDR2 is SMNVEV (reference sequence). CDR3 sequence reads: CASSSHRTGAYSPLHF. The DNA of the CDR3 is TGTGCCAGCAGTTCCCACAGGACAGGGGCCTATTCACCCCTCCACTTT.

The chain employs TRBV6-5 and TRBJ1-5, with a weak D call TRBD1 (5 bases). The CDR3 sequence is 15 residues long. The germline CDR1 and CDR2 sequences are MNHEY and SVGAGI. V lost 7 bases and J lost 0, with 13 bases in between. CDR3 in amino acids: CASTGLLHSNQPQHF. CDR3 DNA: TGTGCCAGCACGGGGCTCCTCCATAGCAATCAGCCCCAGCATTTT.

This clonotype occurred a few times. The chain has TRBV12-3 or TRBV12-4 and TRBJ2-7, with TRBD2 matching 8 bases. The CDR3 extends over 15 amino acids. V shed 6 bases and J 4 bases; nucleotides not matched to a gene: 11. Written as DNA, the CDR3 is TGTGCCAGCAGGACAAGCGGGAGAGGGGGGTACGAGCAGTACTTC. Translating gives CASRTSGRGGYEQYF.

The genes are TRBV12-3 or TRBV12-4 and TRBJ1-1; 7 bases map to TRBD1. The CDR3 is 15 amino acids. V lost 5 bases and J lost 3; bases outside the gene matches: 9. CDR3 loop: CASSTPDRVDTEAFF. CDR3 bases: TGTGCCAGCAGTACCCCCGACAGGGTTGACACTGAAGCTTTCTTT.

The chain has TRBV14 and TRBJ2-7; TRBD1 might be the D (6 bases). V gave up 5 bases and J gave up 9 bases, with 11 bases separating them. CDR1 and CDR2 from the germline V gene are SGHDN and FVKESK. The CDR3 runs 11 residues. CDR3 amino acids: CASSVTGLQYF. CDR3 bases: TGTGCCAGCAGCGTAACAGGGCTGCAGTACTTC.

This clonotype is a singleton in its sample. The CDR3 reads CASSKTLQEVNTEAFF. In nucleotides, the CDR3 is TGTGCCAGCAGCAAGACCCTACAGGAAGTGAACACTGAAGCTTTCTTT. This chain joins TRBV9 and TRBJ1-1; a possible D gene is TRBD1 (5 bases). Trimming cost V 4 bases and J 0 bases, with 16 bases left between them. Germline CDR1 reads SGDLS; CDR2 reads YYNGEE. The CDR3 is 16 amino acids.

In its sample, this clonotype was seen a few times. The DNA for the CDR3 is TGTGCCAGCAGCCGCTACCCCCACCTTACTAGCGGGAGTTCAGATACGCAGTATTTT. Its translation: CASSRYPHLTSGSSDTQYF. The chain has TRBV7-2 and TRBJ2-3, with 11 positions matching TRBD2. CDR1 is SGHTA and CDR2 is FQGNSA in the germline V gene. Trimming cost V 5 bases and J 4 bases; bases outside gene matches: 17. This CDR3 spans 19 amino acids.

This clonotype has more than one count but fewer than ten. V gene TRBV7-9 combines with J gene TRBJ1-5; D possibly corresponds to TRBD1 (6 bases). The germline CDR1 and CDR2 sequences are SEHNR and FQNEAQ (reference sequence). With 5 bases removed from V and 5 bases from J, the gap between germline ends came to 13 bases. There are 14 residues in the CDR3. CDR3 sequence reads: CASSLGGDYQPQHF. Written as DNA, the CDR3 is TGTGCCAGCAGCCTAGGGGGGGATTATCAGCCCCAGCATTTT.

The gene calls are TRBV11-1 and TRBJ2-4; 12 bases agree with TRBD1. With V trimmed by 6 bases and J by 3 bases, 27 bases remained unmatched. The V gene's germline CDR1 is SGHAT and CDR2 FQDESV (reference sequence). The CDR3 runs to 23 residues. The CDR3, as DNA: TGTGCCAGCAGTAACCGTCCGGGACAGGGGGCGAAGCTAGCGGGAGATGGCAAAAACATTCAGTACTTC. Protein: CASSNRPGQGAKLAGDGKNIQYF.

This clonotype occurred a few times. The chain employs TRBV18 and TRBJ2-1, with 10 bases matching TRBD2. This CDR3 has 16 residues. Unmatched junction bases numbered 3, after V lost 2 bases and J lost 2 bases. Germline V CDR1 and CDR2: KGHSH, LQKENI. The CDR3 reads CASSPTLAGTYNEQFF. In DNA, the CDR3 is TGTGCCAGCTCACCAACACTAGCGGGAACCTACAATGAGCAGTTCTTC.

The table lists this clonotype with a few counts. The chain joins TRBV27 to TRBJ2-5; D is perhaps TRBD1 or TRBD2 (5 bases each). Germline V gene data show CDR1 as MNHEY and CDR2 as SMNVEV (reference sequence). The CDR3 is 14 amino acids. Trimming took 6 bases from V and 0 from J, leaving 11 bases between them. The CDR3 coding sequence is TGTGCCAGCAGCCCGGGACGGCACCAAGAGACCCAGTACTTC. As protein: CASSPGRHQETQYF.

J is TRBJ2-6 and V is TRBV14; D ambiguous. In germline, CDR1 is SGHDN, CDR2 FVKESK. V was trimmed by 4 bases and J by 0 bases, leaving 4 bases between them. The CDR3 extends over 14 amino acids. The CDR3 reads CASSPNSGANVLTF. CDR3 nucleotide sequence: TGTGCCAGCAGCCCTAACTCTGGGGCCAACGTCCTGACTTTC.

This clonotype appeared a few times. CDR3 sequence (DNA): TGTGCCAGCAGCCCCGGAGGGGGGAACATAAACATTCAGTACTTC. Protein product: CASSPGGGNINIQYF. The chain employs TRBV7-9 and TRBJ2-4; D tentatively fits TRBD1 or TRBD2 (6 bases each). This CDR3 has 15 amino acids. Trimming stripped 5 bases from V and 6 bases from J, with 17 bases between. Germline CDR1 and CDR2: SEHNR and FQNEAQ (reference sequence).

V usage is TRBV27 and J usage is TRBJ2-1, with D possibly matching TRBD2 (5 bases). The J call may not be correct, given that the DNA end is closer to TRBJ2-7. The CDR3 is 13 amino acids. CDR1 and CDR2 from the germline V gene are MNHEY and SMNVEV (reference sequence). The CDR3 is CASRASLSYEQYF. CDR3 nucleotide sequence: TGTGCCAGCCGGGCTAGCCTATCCTACGAGCAGTACTTC.

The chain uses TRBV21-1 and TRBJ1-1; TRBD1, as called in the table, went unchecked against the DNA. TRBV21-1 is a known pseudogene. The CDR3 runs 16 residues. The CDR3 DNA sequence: TGTGCCAGCAGCTCGGACAGGGGGGAGATGAACACTGAAGCTTTCTTT. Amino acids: CASSSDRGEMNTEAFF.

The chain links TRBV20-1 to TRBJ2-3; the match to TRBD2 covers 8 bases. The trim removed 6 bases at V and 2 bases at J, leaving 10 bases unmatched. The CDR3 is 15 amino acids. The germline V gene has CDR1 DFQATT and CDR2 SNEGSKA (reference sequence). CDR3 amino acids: CSATSGGRITDTQYF. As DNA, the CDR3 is TGCAGTGCCACTAGCGGCGGGAGGATCACAGATACGCAGTATTTT.

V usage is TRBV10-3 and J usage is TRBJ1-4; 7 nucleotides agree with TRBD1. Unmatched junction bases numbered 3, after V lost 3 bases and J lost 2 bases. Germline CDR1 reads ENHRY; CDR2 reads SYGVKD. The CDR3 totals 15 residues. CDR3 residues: CAISETGATNEKLFF. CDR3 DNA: TGTGCCATCAGTGAAACAGGGGCTACTAATGAAAAACTGTTTTTT.

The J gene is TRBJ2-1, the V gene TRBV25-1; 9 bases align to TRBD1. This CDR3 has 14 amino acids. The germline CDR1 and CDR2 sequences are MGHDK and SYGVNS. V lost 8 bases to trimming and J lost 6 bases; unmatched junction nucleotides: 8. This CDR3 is CASGHRDRVNEQFF. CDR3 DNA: TGTGCCAGCGGACACCGGGACAGGGTCAATGAGCAGTTCTTC. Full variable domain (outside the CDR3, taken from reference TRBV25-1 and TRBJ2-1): EADIYQTPRYLVIGTGKKITLECSQTMGHDKMYWYQQDPGMELHLIHYSYGVNSTEKGDLSSESTVSRIRTEHFPLTLESARPSHTSQYLCASGHRDRVNEQFFGPGTRLTVL.

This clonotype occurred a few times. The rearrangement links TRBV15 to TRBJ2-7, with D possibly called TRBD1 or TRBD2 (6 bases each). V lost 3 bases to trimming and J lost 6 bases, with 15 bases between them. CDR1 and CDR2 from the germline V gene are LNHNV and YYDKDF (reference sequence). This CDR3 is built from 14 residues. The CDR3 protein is CATSSYRGEREQYF. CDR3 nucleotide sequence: TGTGCCACCAGCAGCTATAGGGGGGAGCGCGAGCAGTACTTC.

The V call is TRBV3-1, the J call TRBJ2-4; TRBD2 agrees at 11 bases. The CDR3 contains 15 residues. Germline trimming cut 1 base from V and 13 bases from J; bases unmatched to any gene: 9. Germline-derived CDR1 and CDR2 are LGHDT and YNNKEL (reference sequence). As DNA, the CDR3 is TGTGCCAGCAGCCAAGGACTAGCGGGATCCTGGGAGCAGTACTTC. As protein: CASSQGLAGSWEQYF.

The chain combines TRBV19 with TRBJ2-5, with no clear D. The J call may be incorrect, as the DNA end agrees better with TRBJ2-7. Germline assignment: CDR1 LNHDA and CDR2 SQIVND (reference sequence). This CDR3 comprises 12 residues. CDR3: CASIYTANEQYF. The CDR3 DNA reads TGTGCCAGTATCTATACGGCCAACGAGCAGTACTTC.

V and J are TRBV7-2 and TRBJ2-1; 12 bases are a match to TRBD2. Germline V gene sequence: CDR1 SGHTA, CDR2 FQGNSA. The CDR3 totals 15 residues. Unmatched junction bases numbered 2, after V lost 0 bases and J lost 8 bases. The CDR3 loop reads CASSLAPSGRDEQFF. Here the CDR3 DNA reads TGTGCCAGCAGCTTAGCTCCTAGCGGGAGGGATGAGCAGTTCTTC.

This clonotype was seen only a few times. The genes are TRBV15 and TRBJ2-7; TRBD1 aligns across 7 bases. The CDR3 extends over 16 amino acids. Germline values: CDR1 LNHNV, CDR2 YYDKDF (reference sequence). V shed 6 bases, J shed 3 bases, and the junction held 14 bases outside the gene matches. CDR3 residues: CATSPSPGTALYEQYF. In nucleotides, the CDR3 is TGTGCCACCAGTCCTTCTCCCGGGACAGCTCTCTACGAGCAGTACTTC.

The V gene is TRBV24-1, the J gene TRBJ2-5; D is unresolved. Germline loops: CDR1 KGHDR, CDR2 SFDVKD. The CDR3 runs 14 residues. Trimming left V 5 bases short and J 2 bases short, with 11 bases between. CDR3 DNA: TGTGCCACCAGTGCCCCTAGTCTGCAAGAGACCCAGTACTTC. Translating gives CATSAPSLQETQYF.

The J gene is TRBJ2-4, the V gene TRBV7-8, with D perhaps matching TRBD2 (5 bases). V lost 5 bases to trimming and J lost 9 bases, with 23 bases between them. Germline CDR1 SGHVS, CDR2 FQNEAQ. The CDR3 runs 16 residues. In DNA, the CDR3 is TGTGCCAGCAGCCCCACTGTGATTGGGATGCTAGCCATTCAGTACTTC. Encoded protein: CASSPTVIGMLAIQYF.

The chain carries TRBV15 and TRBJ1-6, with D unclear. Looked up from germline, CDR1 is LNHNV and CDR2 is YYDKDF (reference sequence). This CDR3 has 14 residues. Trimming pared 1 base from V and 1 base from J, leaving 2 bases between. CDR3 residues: CATSRGSYNSPLHF. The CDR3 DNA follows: TGTGCCACCAGCAGAGGGTCCTATAATTCACCCCTCCACTTT.

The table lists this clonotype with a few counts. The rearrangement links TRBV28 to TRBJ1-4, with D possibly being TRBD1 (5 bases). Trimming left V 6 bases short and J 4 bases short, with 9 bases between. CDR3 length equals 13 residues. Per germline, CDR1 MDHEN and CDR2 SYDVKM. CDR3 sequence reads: CASRGPFNEKLFF. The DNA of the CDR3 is TGTGCCAGCAGGGGGCCTTTTAATGAAAAACTGTTTTTT.

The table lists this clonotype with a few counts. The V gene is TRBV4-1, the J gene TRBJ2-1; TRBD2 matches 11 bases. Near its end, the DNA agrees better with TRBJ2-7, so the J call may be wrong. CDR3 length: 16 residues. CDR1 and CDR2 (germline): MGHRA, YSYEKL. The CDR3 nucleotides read TGCGCCAGCAGCCTTACTAGCGGGAGTGGCTACAATGAGCAGTACTTC. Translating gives CASSLTSGSGYNEQYF.